Shown below are 32 T cell receptor beta chains from a single sample sequenced in a study of cytomegalovirus exposure and HLA in healthy donors. The primer mix had 60 Vbeta and 13 Jbeta primers. Data came from immunoSEQ multiplex PCR; TCRdb stores just in-frame clones and leaves some out. This sample yields 200,000 or so clones, of which about 81% are seen a single time; 2.7% belongs to the top ten. Sequencing was performed on PBMCs. These receptors were taken from a woman aged 40 to 50 in good health and CMV-seronegative.

The chain has TRBV7-9 and TRBJ2-5, with D uncertain. V lost 5 bases and J lost 5, with 9 bases in between. The CDR3 spans 12 residues. Germline V CDR1 and CDR2: SEHNR, FQNEAQ (reference sequence). Here the CDR3 reads CASSPHGETQYF. The CDR3 DNA reads TGTGCCAGCAGCCCCCACGGGGAGACCCAGTACTTC.

This clone was counted a single time. This chain uses TRBV16 with TRBJ2-1; D remains ambiguous. The CDR3 covers 12 residues. The germline V gene has CDR1 KGHSY and CDR2 FQNENV. Trimming took off 1 base at V and 7 bases at J, with 5 bases between the two ends. The CDR3: CASSQWANEQFF. CDR3 bases: TGTGCCAGCAGCCAATGGGCTAATGAGCAGTTCTTC.

The gene calls are TRBV19 and TRBJ2-7; D possibly corresponds to TRBD1 (6 bases). The V gene lost 3 bases and the J gene lost 0 bases, with 12 bases spanning the gap. CDR1 is LNHDA, CDR2 SQIVND, per germline (reference sequence). CDR3 size: 15 residues. CDR3 loop: CASSIQDSVSYEQYF. The CDR3 DNA follows: TGTGCCAGTAGTATTCAGGACAGCGTCTCCTACGAGCAGTACTTC.

For this clone: At one end the junction does not follow the germline gene, possibly because of a read error. The rearrangement uses TRBV28 and TRBJ2-7; D unresolved. This CDR3 has 16 amino acids. CDR1 and CDR2 (germline): MDHEN, SYDVKM. The CDR3 here is CASSSVDPQTHYEQYF. In DNA, the CDR3 is TGTGCGAGCAGTAGTGTCGATCCCCAAACTCACTACGAGCAGTACTTC.

This chain joins TRBV28 and TRBJ1-3; 8 bases agree with TRBD1. The CDR3 totals 17 residues. V gave up 8 bases and J gave up 0 bases; unmatched junction bases: 12. Germline V gene sequence: CDR1 MDHEN, CDR2 SYDVKM. The CDR3 spells CASGTGDFKPSGNTIYF. CDR3 coding DNA: TGTGCCAGCGGGACAGGTGATTTTAAACCCTCTGGAAACACCATATATTTT.

The rearrangement links TRBV19 to TRBJ2-2; D ambiguous. The germline gives CDR1 LNHDA, CDR2 SQIVND (reference sequence). The CDR3 covers 16 residues. V lost 1 base and J 5 bases, leaving 14 bases between the germline ends. As DNA, the CDR3 is TGTGCCAGTAGTATAGTTGACATCCTGAATACCGGGGAGCTGTTTTTT. This translates into CASSIVDILNTGELFF.

V usage is TRBV5-1 and J usage is TRBJ1-2, with D possibly being TRBD1 (6 bases). CDR1 is SGHRS, CDR2 YFSETQ, per germline. Trimming took off 0 bases at V and 7 bases at J, with 19 bases between the two ends. This CDR3 is built from 16 residues. The CDR3 region is CASSLALGGPRFGYTF. In DNA, the CDR3 is TGCGCCAGCAGCTTGGCCTTGGGGGGGCCTCGGTTTGGCTACACCTTC. The variable domain in full, completed from reference TRBV5-1 and TRBJ1-2, reads KAGVTQTPRYLIKTRGQQVTLSCSPISGHRSVSWYQQTPGQGLQFLFEYFSETQRNKGNFPGRFSGRQFSNSRSEMNVSTLELGDSALYLCASSLALGGPRFGYTFGSGTRLTVV.

This rearrangement joins TRBV2 to TRBJ2-7; a possible D gene is TRBD1 (5 bases). The CDR3 has 12 residues. With 7 bases removed from V and 4 bases from J, the gap between germline ends came to 11 bases. Looked up from germline, CDR1 is SNHLY and CDR2 is FYNNEI. The CDR3 sequence is CASTSDRYEQYF. CDR3 coding DNA: TGTGCCAGCACCTCTGACAGATACGAGCAGTACTTC. Together with reference TRBV2 and TRBJ2-7, the CDR3 gives the full variable domain: EPEVTQTPSHQVTQMGQEVILRCVPISNHLYFYWYRQILGQKVEFLVSFYNNEISEKSEIFDDQFSVERPDGSNFTLKIRSTKLEDSAMYFCASTSDRYEQYFGPGTRLTVT.

This clone was observed a handful of times. This chain connects TRBV6-6 to TRBJ1-1, with TRBD1 as a possible D gene (5 bases). Germline CDR1 and CDR2: MNHNY and SVGAGI (reference sequence). The CDR3 is made up of 15 amino acids. V gave up 7 bases and J gave up 1 base, with 16 bases separating them. The CDR3 loop is CASTNAGQKNTEAFF. In DNA form, the CDR3 reads TGTGCCAGCACCAATGCGGGGCAGAAGAACACTGAAGCTTTCTTT.

The chain is built from TRBV28 and TRBJ2-7; 9 bases line up with TRBD2. The CDR3 is 14 residues long. Losses at the gene ends were 3 bases for V and 4 bases for J; bases not matched to a gene: 4. Germline-derived CDR1 and CDR2 are MDHEN and SYDVKM. Here the CDR3 DNA reads TGTGCCAGCAGTTTTAGCGGGAGAAGTTACGAGCAGTACTTC. It translates to CASSFSGRSYEQYF.

The count of this clone is one. An end of the junction does not agree with germline; a read error may underlie this. This chain uses TRBV7-9 with TRBJ2-5; 13 positions match TRBD2. Germline assignment: CDR1 SEHNR and CDR2 FQNEAQ (reference sequence). The CDR3 loop spans 17 amino acids. The CDR3 DNA reads TGTTCCAGCAGCTTAACCACTAGCGGGAGGGTTCGAGAGACCCAGTACTTC. It is translated as CSSSLTTSGRVRETQYF.

The CDR3: CASSPERIRGHRRPYEQYF. CDR3 coding DNA: TGTGCCAGCAGCCCAGAAAGAATAAGAGGACACCGACGCCCCTACGAGCAGTACTTC. V gene TRBV11-2 combines with J gene TRBJ2-7; D is possibly TRBD1 (5 bases). Trimming shortened V by 5 bases and J by 2 bases, and 28 bases separated the two germline ends. Germline V gene lookup returns CDR1 SGHAT and CDR2 FQNNGV. The CDR3 sequence is 19 residues long.

Written as DNA, the CDR3 is TGCGCCAGCAGCTTGGGACTAGCGGGTGAGCAGTACTTC. This gives the protein CASSLGLAGEQYF. The chain recombines TRBV5-1 with TRBJ2-7; 10 bases align to TRBD2. The CDR3 contains 13 residues. In germline, CDR1 is SGHRS, CDR2 YFSETQ. Germline trimming cut 0 bases from V and 7 bases from J; bases unmatched to any gene: 1.

This chain joins TRBV9 and TRBJ2-3, with 8 nucleotides matching TRBD2. CDR1 and CDR2 from the germline V gene are SGDLS and YYNGEE. J gave up 1 base and V 2 bases, and 0 bases lay outside the gene matches. The CDR3 length is 14 residues. CDR3 sequence: CASSVSGGTDTQYF. CDR3 nucleotides: TGTGCCAGCAGCGTTAGCGGGGGCACAGATACGCAGTATTTT.

The rearrangement links TRBV10-1 to TRBJ2-1; 10 positions agree with TRBD2. The germline V gene encodes CDR1 WNHNN and CDR2 SYGVQD (reference sequence). Trimming removed 0 bases from V and 9 bases from J; junction bases left unmatched: 8. The CDR3 sequence is 16 residues long. The chain's CDR3 is CASSESPAGGGGEQFF. CDR3 sequence (DNA): TGCGCCAGCAGTGAGTCCCCAGCGGGAGGGGGTGGTGAGCAGTTCTTC.

This chain uses TRBV29-1 with TRBJ1-3; D call uncertain. Germline assignment: CDR1 SQVTM and CDR2 ANQGSEA. V lost 4 bases and J 2 bases, leaving 9 bases between the germline ends. The CDR3 is 13 residues long. The chain's CDR3 is CSVVAGAGNTIYF. The CDR3 DNA reads as TGCAGCGTTGTAGCGGGTGCTGGAAACACCATATATTTT.

The chain has TRBV9 and TRBJ1-3, with 7 positions matching TRBD1. Germline-derived CDR1 and CDR2 are SGDLS and YYNGEE. This CDR3 contains 15 residues. Trimming cost V 2 bases and J 3 bases; bases outside gene matches: 5. Here the CDR3 reads CASSVSDRVGNTIYF. The CDR3, as DNA: TGTGCCAGCAGCGTTTCCGACAGGGTTGGAAACACCATATATTTT.

The gene calls are TRBV15 and TRBJ1-5; 7 bases match TRBD1. Germline V gene sequence: CDR1 LNHNV, CDR2 YYDKDF (reference sequence). This CDR3 region has 17 residues. V lost 1 base and J lost 0; bases outside the gene matches: 6. The CDR3: CATSRVGGYSSNQPQHF. The CDR3 DNA reads as TGTGCCACCAGCAGAGTAGGGGGCTACAGTAGCAATCAGCCCCAGCATTTT.

The chain uses TRBV7-8 and TRBJ2-1; D remains ambiguous. Germline-derived CDR1 and CDR2 are SGHVS and FQNEAQ. The CDR3 has 16 residues. V was trimmed by 1 base and J by 0 bases, leaving 10 bases between them. CDR3 in amino acids: CASSLGLGSSYNEQFF. The CDR3 DNA sequence: TGTGCCAGCAGCTTAGGACTTGGTAGCTCCTACAATGAGCAGTTCTTC.

The rearrangement uses TRBV5-5 and TRBJ1-1, with TRBD1 identical over 8 bases. The germline V gene has CDR1 SGHKS and CDR2 YYEKEE (reference sequence). The ends lost 0 bases at V and 4 bases at J; junction bases unmatched: 2. The CDR3 is made up of 14 amino acids. CDR3 sequence: CASSLETGGTEAFF. CDR3 coding DNA: TGTGCCAGCAGCTTGGAAACAGGGGGCACTGAAGCTTTCTTT.

This clone was counted a few times. The V call is TRBV10-1, the J call TRBJ1-1, with D unresolved. The CDR3 extends over 14 amino acids. V was cut by 5 bases and J by 5 bases, with 15 bases left in between. Germline CDR1 and CDR2: WNHNN and SYGVQD (reference sequence). The DNA for the CDR3 is TGCGCCAGCAGTCTTAACCCGACCGGGACTGAAGCTTTCTTT. Its translation is CASSLNPTGTEAFF.

V usage is TRBV5-4 and J usage is TRBJ2-1; D might be TRBD2 (6 bases). Trimming pared 0 bases from V and 5 bases from J, leaving 12 bases between. Per germline, CDR1 SGHNT and CDR2 YYREEE (reference sequence). The CDR3 runs to 15 residues. CDR3 loop: CASSLALANNNEQFF. The CDR3 coding sequence is TGTGCCAGCAGCTTGGCGCTAGCGAATAACAATGAGCAGTTCTTC.

The chain carries TRBV18 and TRBJ2-7; D not certain. The CDR3 covers 14 residues. Germline lookup yields CDR1 KGHSH and CDR2 LQKENI. V was pared by 4 bases and J by 4 bases, with 14 bases between. As DNA, the CDR3 is TGTGCCAGCTCACTACTAAACGACCGTTACGAGCAGTACTTC. This codes for CASSLLNDRYEQYF.

The rearrangement links TRBV11-3 to TRBJ2-2; 7 nucleotides match TRBD1. Germline V lookup: CDR1 SGHNT, CDR2 YENEEA. Trimming removed 4 bases from V and 1 base from J; junction bases left unmatched: 6. The CDR3 runs to 16 residues. CDR3 residues: CASSSGGSGNTGELFF. CDR3 nucleotide sequence: TGTGCCAGCAGCTCAGGGGGTTCGGGGAACACCGGGGAGCTGTTTTTT.

The chain couples TRBV9 to TRBJ2-3, with D maybe TRBD1 (5 bases). The V end was cut by 0 bases, the J end by 7 bases, with 15 bases between. CDR1 is SGDLS, CDR2 YYNGEE, per germline. The CDR3 length is 15 residues. CDR3 coding DNA: TGTGCCAGCAGCGTAGAGTATCAGGGAATGCATACGCAGTATTTT. It encodes CASSVEYQGMHTQYF. The whole variable domain, filled in from reference TRBV9 and TRBJ2-3, reads DSGVTQTPKHLITATGQRVTLRCSPRSGDLSVYWYQQSLDQGLQFLIQYYNGEERAKGNILERFSAQQFPDLHSELNLSSLELGDSALYFCASSVEYQGMHTQYFGPGTRLTVL.

The V gene is TRBV27, the J gene TRBJ2-5; the D gene is possibly TRBD1 (6 bases). This CDR3 has 15 amino acids. Germline CDR1 and CDR2: MNHEY and SMNVEV (reference sequence). V lost 5 bases to trimming and J lost 1 base, with 14 bases between them. CDR3 loop: CASSQPGASQETQYF. CDR3 DNA sequence: TGTGCCAGCAGTCAGCCAGGGGCGTCCCAAGAGACCCAGTACTTC.

The rearrangement links TRBV5-8 to TRBJ1-4; TRBD1 agrees at 9 bases. This CDR3 spans 16 amino acids. The germline gives CDR1 SGHTS, CDR2 YDEGEE. With 1 base clipped from V and 8 bases from J, the junction kept 9 bases outside the gene matches. The DNA of the CDR3 is TGTGCCAGCAGCTTGTATATTACAGGGGGCTGGGAAAAACTGTTTTTT. Its protein product is CASSLYITGGWEKLFF.

V usage is TRBV11-1 and J usage is TRBJ2-3, with D possibly being TRBD2 (6 bases). V lost 5 bases and J 1 base, leaving 16 bases between the germline ends. CDR1 and CDR2 from the germline V gene are SGHAT and FQDESV (reference sequence). This CDR3 spans 16 amino acids. The CDR3 protein is CASSRRRGQGTDTQYF. The CDR3 DNA is TGTGCCAGCAGCCGGCGGAGGGGCCAGGGCACAGATACGCAGTATTTT.

This chain links TRBV10-1 with TRBJ2-7; 11 bases map to TRBD2. V lost 4 bases to trimming and J lost 3 bases; unmatched junction nucleotides: 8. This CDR3 is built from 16 residues. Germline assignment: CDR1 WNHNN and CDR2 SYGVQD (reference sequence). As DNA, the CDR3 is TGCGCCAGCAGTGCCGGGACTAGCGGCCCGTTCTACGAGCAGTACTTC. As protein: CASSAGTSGPFYEQYF.

The rearrangement links TRBV7-3 to TRBJ2-1, with 7 nucleotides matching TRBD1. CDR1 is SGHTA and CDR2 is FQGTGA in the germline V gene. This CDR3 comprises 13 residues. V was pared by 6 bases and J by 9 bases, with 8 bases of the junction left unmatched. The DNA for the CDR3 is TGTGCCAGCAGTTCCAAGACAGGGCTTGAGCAGTTCTTC. Translated, it gives CASSSKTGLEQFF.

The genes are TRBV27 and TRBJ2-7, with 11 bases aligning to TRBD1. Unmatched junction bases numbered 3, after V lost 4 bases and J lost 4 bases. The CDR3 is 14 amino acids. Looked up from germline, CDR1 is MNHEY and CDR2 is SMNVEV (reference sequence). This chain's CDR3 is CASSWGTGGYEQYF. DNA for the CDR3: TGTGCCAGCAGTTGGGGGACAGGGGGTTACGAGCAGTACTTC.

The chain carries TRBV11-2 and TRBJ1-4; TRBD1 aligns across 9 bases. This CDR3 region has 19 residues. CDR1 and CDR2 from the germline V gene are SGHAT and FQNNGV. Losses at the gene ends were 4 bases for V and 2 bases for J; bases not matched to a gene: 14. For the CDR3, the DNA is TGTGCCAGCAGCTCCATCGGACAGGGGTCATGGCCGACTAATGAAAAACTGTTTTTT. Translation gives CASSSIGQGSWPTNEKLFF. Full variable domain (outside the CDR3, taken from reference TRBV11-2 and TRBJ1-4): EAGVAQSPRYKIIEKRQSVAFWCNPISGHATLYWYQQILGQGPKLLIQFQNNGVVDDSQLPKDRFSAERLKGVDSTLKIQPAKLEDSAVYLCASSSIGQGSWPTNEKLFFGSGTQLSVL.